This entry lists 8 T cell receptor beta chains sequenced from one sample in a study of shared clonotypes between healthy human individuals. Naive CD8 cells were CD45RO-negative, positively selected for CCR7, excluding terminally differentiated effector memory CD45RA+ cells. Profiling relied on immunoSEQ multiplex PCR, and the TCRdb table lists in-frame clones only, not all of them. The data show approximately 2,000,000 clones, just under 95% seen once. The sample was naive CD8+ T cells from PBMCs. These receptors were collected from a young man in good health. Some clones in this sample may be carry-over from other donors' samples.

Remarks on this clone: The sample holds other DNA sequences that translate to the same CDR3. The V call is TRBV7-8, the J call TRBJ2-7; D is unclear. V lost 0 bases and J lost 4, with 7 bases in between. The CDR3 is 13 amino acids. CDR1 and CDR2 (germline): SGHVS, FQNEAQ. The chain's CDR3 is CASSLARGYEQYF. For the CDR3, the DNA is TGTGCCAGCAGCTTAGCGCGTGGGTACGAGCAGTACTTC. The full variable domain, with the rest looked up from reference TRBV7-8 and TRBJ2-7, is GAGVSQSPRYKVAKRGQDVALRCDPISGHVSLFWYQQALGQGPEFLTYFQNEAQLDKSGLPSDRFFAERPEGSVSTLKIQRTQQEDSAVYLCASSLARGYEQYFGPGTRLTVT.

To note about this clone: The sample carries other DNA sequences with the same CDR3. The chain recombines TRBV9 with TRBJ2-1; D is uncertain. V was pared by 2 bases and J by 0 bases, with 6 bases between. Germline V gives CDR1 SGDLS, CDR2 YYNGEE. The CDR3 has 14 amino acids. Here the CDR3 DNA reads TGTGCCAGCAGCGTTGGCTACTCCTACAATGAGCAGTTCTTC. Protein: CASSVGYSYNEQFF.

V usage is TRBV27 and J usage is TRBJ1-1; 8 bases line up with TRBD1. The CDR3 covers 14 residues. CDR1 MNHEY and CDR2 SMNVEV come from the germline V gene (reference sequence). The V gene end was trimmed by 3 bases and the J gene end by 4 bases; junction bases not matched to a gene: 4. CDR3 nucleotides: TGTGCCAGCAGTTTTCAGGGGGCGGTCACTGAAGCTTTCTTT. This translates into CASSFQGAVTEAFF.

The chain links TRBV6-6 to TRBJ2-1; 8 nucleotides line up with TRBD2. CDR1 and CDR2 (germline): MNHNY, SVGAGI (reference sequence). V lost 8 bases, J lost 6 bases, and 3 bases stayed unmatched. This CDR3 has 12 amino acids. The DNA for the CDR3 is TGTGCCAGCCGGGAGGGGGGCAATGAGCAGTTCTTC. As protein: CASREGGNEQFF.

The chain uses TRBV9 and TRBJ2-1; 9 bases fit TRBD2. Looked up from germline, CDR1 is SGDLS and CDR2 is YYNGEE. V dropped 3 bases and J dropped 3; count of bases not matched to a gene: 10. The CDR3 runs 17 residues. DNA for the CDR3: TGTGCCAGCAGCGCTCCCATCGGCGGGAGGGACTACAATGAGCAGTTCTTC. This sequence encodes CASSAPIGGRDYNEQFF.

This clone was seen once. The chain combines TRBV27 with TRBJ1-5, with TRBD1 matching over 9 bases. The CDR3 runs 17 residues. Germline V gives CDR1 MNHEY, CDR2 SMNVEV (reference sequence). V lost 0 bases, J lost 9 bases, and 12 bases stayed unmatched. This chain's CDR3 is CASSLSNTGTGSWPQHF. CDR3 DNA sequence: TGTGCCAGCAGTTTATCTAACACCGGGACAGGGAGCTGGCCCCAGCATTTT.

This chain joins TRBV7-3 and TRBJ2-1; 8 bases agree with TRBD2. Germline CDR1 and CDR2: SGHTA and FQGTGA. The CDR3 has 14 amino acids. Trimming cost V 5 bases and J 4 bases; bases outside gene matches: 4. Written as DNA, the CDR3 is TGTGCCAGCAGCATAGCGGGACCATACAATGAGCAGTTCTTC. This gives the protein CASSIAGPYNEQFF.

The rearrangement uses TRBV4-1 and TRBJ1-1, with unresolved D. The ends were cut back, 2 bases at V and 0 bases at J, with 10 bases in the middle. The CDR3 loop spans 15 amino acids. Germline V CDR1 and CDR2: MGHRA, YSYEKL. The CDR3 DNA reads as TGCGCCAGCAGCCAATATGACAACCTGAACACTGAAGCTTTCTTT. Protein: CASSQYDNLNTEAFF.